Listed below are T cell receptor beta chains from one sample, sequenced in a study of long-term antiretroviral therapy in people with HIV. Using immunoSEQ multiplex PCR, the repertoire was profiled, and TCRdb retains in-frame clones only, with some absent. The table lists 20,000 to 25,000 clones, around 82% of them singletons, with roughly 6.6% in the top ten. Sequences were derived from unsorted PBMCs, sampled 1.5 years after starting antiretroviral therapy. The receptors were gathered from a man aged 25-45 years with HIV. Each CDR3 is given with its conserved first and last residue. D genes are given only for firm matches. Size tells how often a clone was seen (once, few, many) or the class of an expanded clone, and some rows leave it out.

-,-,TRBV6-1,TRBJ2-7,TGTGCCAGCAGAGACGGGTACGAGCAGTACTTC,CASRDGYEQYF
few,-,TRBV29-1,TRBJ1-2,TGCAGCGTTGACAGTACGGGGGTCTACACCTTC,CSVDSTGVYTF
-,-,TRBV19,TRBJ1-5,TGTGCCAGTAGTATTAGGCAGGGGAGTCAGCCCCAGCATTTT,CASSIRQGSQPQHF
-,-,TRBV7-2,TRBJ1-5,TGTGCCAGCAGCTTAGCGGTGGGGGGGTGGGGTCAGCCCCAGCATTTT,CASSLAVGGWGQPQHF
-,-,TRBV4-3,TRBJ1-2,TGCGCCAGCAGCCAAGATCAGGGGTACGGCTACACCTTC,CASSQDQGYGYTF
-,-,TRBV7-2,TRBJ1-1,TGTGCCAGCAGCTTAAAGGCGGGGGGATACACTGAAGCTTTCTTT,CASSLKAGGYTEAFF
-,-,TRBV14,TRBJ1-2,TGTGCCAGCAGCCAAGGTTCAGCGGCTAACTATGGCTACACCTTC,CASSQGSAANYGYTF
-,-,TRBV4-3,TRBJ2-7,TGCGCCAGCAGCCAAGGTCTAACAGGCCTCGAGCAGTACTTC,CASSQGLTGLEQYF
-,-,TRBV7-9,TRBJ2-1,TGTGCCAGCAGCTTATTTTCCGGGGGCGCGTTCAATGAGCAGTTCTTC,CASSLFSGGAFNEQFF
-,-,TRBV29-1,TRBJ1-5,TGCAGCGTTGAACGGATTAGCAATCAGCCCCAGCATTTT,CSVERISNQPQHF
once,-,TRBV5-6,TRBJ2-7,TGTGCCAGCAGCTCCCCAAGCCTAGGGGAGTACTTC,CASSSPSLGEYF
-,-,TRBV10-3,TRBJ2-2,TGTGCCATCAGTGAGTCTAAGATGAGCGCGCCCGGGGAGCTGTTTTTT,CAISESKMSAPGELFF
-,-,TRBV7-6,TRBJ2-7,TGTGCCAGCAGCAAAGACGGCAACGAGCAGTACTTC,CASSKDGNEQYF
-,-,TRBV5-1,TRBJ1-2,TGCGCCAGCAGCTTGGCTTACGGCAGGGGAGGCGGCTACACCTTC,CASSLAYGRGGGYTF
-,-,TRBV27,TRBJ2-5,TGTGCCAGCAGCTCTAGGCTTCCAGAGACCCAGTACTTC,CASSSRLPETQYF
-,-,TRBV23-1,TRBJ2-7,TGCGCCAGCAGTCAATCGTGGCAGGGCGTGCCCTACGAGCAGTACTTC,CASSQSWQGVPYEQYF
few,-,TRBV7-9,TRBJ1-1,TGTGCCAGCAGCTTAGGACACCAGAACACTGAAGCTTTCTTT,CASSLGHQNTEAFF
-,-,TRBV10-3,TRBJ1-1,TGTGCCATCAGTGAGAGGGGGTCGAACACTGAAGCTTTCTTT,CAISERGSNTEAFF
-,TRBD2,TRBV4-1,TRBJ2-3,TGCGCCAGCAGCCCCTCAGGGACGGGACTAGCGGTTACAGATACGCAGTATTTT,CASSPSGTGLAVTDTQYF
few,-,TRBV27,TRBJ1-5,TGTGCCAGCAGGGAAGGCAATCAGCCCCAGCATTTT,CASREGNQPQHF
-,-,TRBV7-9,TRBJ1-2,TGTGCCAGCAGCGACCAGGGGTATGGCTACACCTTC,CASSDQGYGYTF
-,TRBD1,TRBV19,TRBJ1-6,TGTGCCAGTAGTATAGGGACAGGTCTGAATTCACCCCTCCACTTT,CASSIGTGLNSPLHF
-,TRBD2,TRBV28,TRBJ2-5,TGTGCCGCTCGAATGCCCACGGGGCGGGGGGCCGGAGGGACCCAGTACTTC,CAARMPTGRGAGGTQYF
-,-,TRBV5-1,TRBJ2-7,TGCGCCAGCAGCTTGGCTCAAATCCCCTCCTACGAGCAGTACTTC,CASSLAQIPSYEQYF
-,-,TRBV30,TRBJ2-2,TGTGCCTGGAGATTGTGGGGAGCCGGGGAGCTGTTTTTT,CAWRLWGAGELFF
-,TRBD1,TRBV19,TRBJ2-3,TGTGCCAGTAGGCAGACAGGGGGCAATACGCAGTATTTT,CASRQTGGNTQYF
-,TRBD2,TRBV5-1,TRBJ2-1,TGCGCCAGCAGCTTGGATTTAGGACTAGTTAACAACAATGAGCAGTTCTTC,CASSLDLGLVNNNEQFF
-,-,TRBV7-6,TRBJ2-2,TGTGCCAGCAGCTTAGCGGGGACTGACACCGGGGAGCTGTTTTTT,CASSLAGTDTGELFF